The 29 T cell receptor beta chains below come from one sample, sequenced in a study of T cell responses to AZD1222 COVID-19 vaccine. Produced via immunoSEQ multiplex PCR; TCRdb's table is partial and in-frame only. Here the sample spans approximately 110,000 clones, around 87% being singletons. Here the sequenced sample was peripheral blood, taken 28 days after the second AZD1222 dose. These receptors all stem from an adult who received the AZD1222 COVID-19 vaccine.

V is TRBV18 and J is TRBJ1-2, with D perhaps TRBD1 (6 bases). The CDR3 has 16 amino acids. The V end was cut by 2 bases, the J end by 6 bases, with 19 bases between. Germline V gene lookup returns CDR1 KGHSH and CDR2 LQKENI. The CDR3 nucleotides read TGTGCCAGCTCACCATCCGGGACACCGTCTGGCGATGGCTACACCTTC. This encodes CASSPSGTPSGDGYTF.

V and J are TRBV9 and TRBJ1-1; no clear D. The germline CDR1 and CDR2 sequences are SGDLS and YYNGEE. The CDR3 loop spans 14 amino acids. The V gene lost 1 base and the J gene lost 7 bases, with 14 bases spanning the gap. The CDR3 spells CASSVYSGGGEAFF. CDR3 sequence (DNA): TGTGCCAGCAGCGTATATTCGGGCGGCGGTGAAGCTTTCTTT.

This clone appeared once. V gene TRBV18 combines with J gene TRBJ1-5; D gene ambiguous. The V gene's germline CDR1 is KGHSH and CDR2 LQKENI. With 1 base removed from V and 4 bases from J, the gap between germline ends came to 8 bases. The CDR3 is 14 amino acids. CDR3: CASSPRKNNQPQHF. DNA of the CDR3: TGTGCCAGCTCACCACGGAAGAATAATCAGCCCCAGCATTTT.

This clone was found once. The CDR3 DNA follows: TGTGCCAGCAGCTTAGTGGGGGGATACAATGAGCAGTTCTTC. Its translation: CASSLVGGYNEQFF. The chain is built from TRBV7-2 and TRBJ2-1; D may be TRBD2 (6 bases). Trimming shortened V by 1 base and J by 4 bases, and 8 bases separated the two germline ends. Germline V lookup: CDR1 SGHTA, CDR2 FQGNSA. This CDR3 is 14 amino acids long.

The chain has TRBV7-3 and TRBJ1-1, with D unclear. V dropped 5 bases and J dropped 1 base, with 17 bases sitting between them. This CDR3 is 16 amino acids long. Germline V CDR1 and CDR2: SGHTA, FQGTGA. The CDR3 sequence: CASSRGGRHSNTEAFF. The CDR3 DNA reads as TGTGCCAGCAGCCGAGGAGGGAGACACTCGAACACTGAAGCTTTCTTT.

The genes are TRBV6-4 and TRBJ2-7; D remains ambiguous. V lost 7 bases and J 0 bases, leaving 4 bases between the germline ends. The CDR3 covers 11 residues. Per germline, CDR1 MRHNA and CDR2 SNTAGT. The CDR3 DNA follows: TGTGCCAGCACCATCTCCTACGAGCAGTACTTC. It yields the protein CASTISYEQYF.

The chain carries TRBV19 and TRBJ1-5; the D is unclear. The V gene's germline CDR1 is LNHDA and CDR2 SQIVND (reference sequence). Between the trimmed V and J ends, which lost 2 bases and 9 bases, there was a span of 20 bases. This CDR3 contains 16 residues. CDR3 sequence: CASSIFELGRVRPQHF. DNA of the CDR3: TGTGCCAGTAGTATATTTGAGTTGGGGAGGGTTCGGCCCCAGCATTTT.

This clone has more than one count but fewer than ten. V gene TRBV6-5 combines with J gene TRBJ2-7; D is unclear. Germline V gene sequence: CDR1 MNHEY, CDR2 SVGAGI. The CDR3 sequence is 12 residues long. V was trimmed by 5 bases and J by 4 bases, leaving 9 bases between them. DNA for the CDR3: TGTGCCAGCAGTAGAGTAGGTTACGAGCAGTACTTC. This sequence encodes CASSRVGYEQYF.

The genes are TRBV30 and TRBJ1-2; unclear D gene. The germline gives CDR1 GTSNPN, CDR2 SVGIG (reference sequence). V dropped 3 bases and J dropped 3 bases, with 5 bases sitting between them. The CDR3 totals 11 residues. The CDR3 protein is CAWSLDYGYTF. The CDR3, as DNA: TGTGCCTGGAGCTTAGACTATGGCTACACCTTC.

V and J are TRBV29-1 and TRBJ2-7, with TRBD2 matching over 9 bases. The CDR3 length is 13 residues. Germline loops: CDR1 SQVTM, CDR2 ANQGSEA. V shed 5 bases, J shed 4 bases, and the junction held 6 bases outside the gene matches. Written as DNA, the CDR3 is TGCAGCGTTAAGGCTAGCGGGAATTACGAGCAGTACTTC. It translates to CSVKASGNYEQYF.

The genes are TRBV5-5 and TRBJ2-6; TRBD1 is a possible D gene (5 bases). In germline, CDR1 is SGHKS, CDR2 YYEKEE (reference sequence). This CDR3 is built from 18 residues. Trimming removed 0 bases at V and 1 base at J, with 14 bases between. CDR3 sequence reads: CASSLVSQGGSGANVLTF. The DNA for the CDR3 is TGTGCCAGCAGCTTGGTGAGCCAGGGTGGATCTGGGGCCAACGTCCTGACTTTC.

V usage is TRBV28 and J usage is TRBJ1-1, with D unclear. The V gene's germline CDR1 is MDHEN and CDR2 SYDVKM. The CDR3 is 16 amino acids. Trimming removed 6 bases from V and 0 bases from J, with 17 bases in between. The DNA of the CDR3 is TGTGCCAGCAGCTACCACCTGCGGCAGTTGAACACTGAAGCTTTCTTT. Translated, it gives CASSYHLRQLNTEAFF.

J is TRBJ1-2 and V is TRBV19; tentative D call: TRBD1 (5 bases). Germline V gene sequence: CDR1 LNHDA, CDR2 SQIVND (reference sequence). V shed 7 bases and J shed 7 bases, with 22 bases lying between them. CDR3 length: 15 amino acids. CDR3 nucleotides: TGTGCCAGTACCCCCCTTGCTAACCAGGGCTTTGGCTACACCTTC. Translation: CASTPLANQGFGYTF. Full variable domain (remainder filled in from reference TRBV19 and TRBJ1-2): DGGITQSPKYLFRKEGQNVTLSCEQNLNHDAMYWYRQDPGQGLRLIYYSQIVNDFQKGDIAEGYSVSREKKESFPLTVTSAQKNPTAFYLCASTPLANQGFGYTFGSGTRLTVV.

The rearrangement uses TRBV30 and TRBJ2-1; TRBD2 matches at 10 bases. CDR1 GTSNPN and CDR2 SVGIG come from the germline V gene (reference sequence). With V trimmed by 2 bases and J by 3 bases, 4 bases remained unmatched. This CDR3 has 15 amino acids. This chain's CDR3 is CAWSIGLAVYNEQFF. In nucleotides, the CDR3 is TGTGCCTGGAGTATCGGACTAGCGGTCTACAATGAGCAGTTCTTC.

This clone occurred a few times. V usage is TRBV6-2 or TRBV6-3 and J usage is TRBJ2-1; a weak D match, TRBD1 (5 bases). There are 15 residues in the CDR3. CDR1 MNHEY and CDR2 SVGEGT come from the germline V gene. Trimming took off 2 bases at V and 2 bases at J, with 10 bases between the two ends. In DNA form, the CDR3 reads TGTGCCAGCAGTTACGGGGCTACCCCCTACAATGAGCAGTTCTTC. This translates into CASSYGATPYNEQFF.

J is TRBJ1-2 and V is TRBV6-5, with a tentative D call TRBD1 (5 bases). V lost 7 bases and J lost 5, with 20 bases in between. Germline V gene data show CDR1 as MNHEY and CDR2 as SVGAGI. CDR3 length: 15 amino acids. The CDR3 DNA sequence: TGTGCCAGCATTCCTTCACGAGGGGCACCTTATGGCTACACCTTC. It encodes CASIPSRGAPYGYTF.

The rearrangement uses TRBV27 and TRBJ1-5; maybe TRBD1 (6 bases). The CDR3 sequence is 14 residues long. The germline V gene has CDR1 MNHEY and CDR2 SMNVEV (reference sequence). Trimming cost V 2 bases and J 4 bases, with 9 bases left between them. The CDR3 sequence is CASSLQGRNQPQHF. The CDR3 DNA is TGTGCCAGCAGTTTACAGGGGAGGAATCAGCCCCAGCATTTT.

This clone was counted a few times. The V gene is TRBV6-5, the J gene TRBJ1-6; no definite D call. V lost 2 bases and J 8 bases, leaving 4 bases between the germline ends. The CDR3 sequence is 12 residues long. The germline gives CDR1 MNHEY, CDR2 SVGAGI. Here the CDR3 reads CASSYRDSPLHF. For the CDR3, the DNA is TGTGCCAGCAGTTACAGGGATTCACCCCTCCACTTT.

The V gene is TRBV2, the J gene TRBJ2-7, with TRBD2 as a possible D gene (6 bases). In germline, CDR1 is SNHLY, CDR2 FYNNEI. V lost 3 bases, J lost 4 bases, and 7 bases lay in between. The length of the CDR3 is 12 residues. CDR3: CASSEEGYEQYF. The CDR3 DNA is TGTGCCAGCAGTGAGGAGGGTTACGAGCAGTACTTC.

The rearrangement uses TRBV6-1 and TRBJ2-7; TRBD1 agrees at 10 bases. V shed 0 bases and J 3 bases; nucleotides not matched to a gene: 5. This CDR3 is built from 16 residues. Germline V CDR1 and CDR2: MNHNS, SASEGT. CDR3 nucleotides: TGTGCCAGCAGTGAAGCGTTCGGGACAGGGGTCTACGAGCAGTACTTC. It is translated as CASSEAFGTGVYEQYF.

The J gene is TRBJ2-1, the V gene TRBV3-1 (or the pseudogene TRBV3-2), with D tentatively TRBD2 (6 bases). CDR3 length: 15 residues. The V gene's germline CDR1 is LGHDT and CDR2 YNNKEL (reference sequence). Trimming pared 1 base from V and 6 bases from J, leaving 13 bases between. This CDR3 is CASSQVRGTLNEQFF. CDR3 DNA: TGTGCCAGCAGCCAAGTCCGGGGGACCCTCAATGAGCAGTTCTTC.

This rearrangement joins TRBV4-1 to TRBJ2-7; TRBD1 might be the D (5 bases). Looked up from germline, CDR1 is MGHRA and CDR2 is YSYEKL. The ends were cut back, 2 bases at V and 5 bases at J, with 13 bases in the middle. The CDR3 extends over 14 amino acids. The CDR3 DNA follows: TGCGCCAGCAGCCAATCGAGCTCAGGGCACGAGCAGTACTTC. Protein product: CASSQSSSGHEQYF.

The chain has TRBV7-6 and TRBJ1-1; D may be TRBD1 (6 bases). V lost 5 bases and J lost 5, with 9 bases in between. The CDR3 loop spans 12 amino acids. Looked up from germline, CDR1 is SGHVS and CDR2 is FNYEAQ. CDR3 coding DNA: TGTGCCAGCAGCCCGGACAGAACTGAAGCTTTCTTT. It yields the protein CASSPDRTEAFF.

The chain has TRBV1 and TRBJ1-1; TRBD1, the table's D call, was not compared with the DNA. TRBV1 is a pseudogene locus. The length of the CDR3 is 15 residues. CDR3 region: CTSSLLDRDNTEAFF. DNA of the CDR3: TGCACCAGCAGCCTACTGGACAGGGACAACACTGAAGCTTTCTTT.

This clone was seen only a few times. Within the sample, other DNA sequences also encode this same CDR3. The chain has TRBV30 and TRBJ1-6; D not certain. The CDR3 length is 14 residues. V was trimmed by 0 bases and J by 1 base, leaving 4 bases between them. CDR1 and CDR2 (germline): GTSNPN, SVGIG (reference sequence). The CDR3 region has the DNA TGTGCCTGGAGTGTACAATCCTATAATTCACCCCTCCACTTT. The encoded protein is CAWSVQSYNSPLHF.

This chain joins TRBV28 and TRBJ1-2; D uncertain. Trimming cost V 5 bases and J 4 bases, with 8 bases left between them. The CDR3 loop spans 12 amino acids. Germline CDR1 MDHEN, CDR2 SYDVKM. CDR3 in amino acids: CASSAQIYGYTF. The CDR3 DNA reads as TGTGCCAGCAGTGCACAAATCTATGGCTACACCTTC.

In this sample, this clone turned up once. CDR3 bases: TGTGCCAGCAGCCACAGGGGTTTCAGCAATCAGCCCCAGCATTTT. Its translation is CASSHRGFSNQPQHF. The chain joins TRBV27 to TRBJ1-5; 7 nucleotides agree with TRBD1. The CDR3 spans 15 residues. Germline values: CDR1 MNHEY, CDR2 SMNVEV (reference sequence). The J segment lost 1 base and the V segment lost 6 bases, leaving 6 bases of the junction unmatched.

The sample holds a few counts of this clone. V usage is TRBV5-4 and J usage is TRBJ2-7; D assignment may be TRBD1 or TRBD2 (5 bases each). Germline CDR1 is SGHNT and CDR2 is YYREEE (reference sequence). The CDR3 runs 15 residues. Trimming removed 4 bases at V and 0 bases at J, with 14 bases between. The CDR3 DNA reads as TGTGCCAGCAGCCTCGGGACGTTATCCTCCTACGAGCAGTACTTC. Its translation is CASSLGTLSSYEQYF.

J is TRBJ1-5 and V is TRBV30; D possibly corresponds to TRBD1 (6 bases). This CDR3 is 14 amino acids long. Germline V gene data show CDR1 as GTSNPN and CDR2 as SVGIG (reference sequence). V lost 4 bases to trimming and J lost 3 bases, with 13 bases between them. CDR3 residues: CAWTTGGFNQPQHF. The CDR3 DNA reads TGTGCCTGGACCACCGGGGGCTTCAATCAGCCCCAGCATTTT.